Presented here are 19 T cell receptor beta chains from one specimen sequenced in a study of T cell responses to AZD1222 COVID-19 vaccine. TCRdb keeps only in-frame clones here, not all; method: immunoSEQ multiplex PCR. Seen here are roughly 120,000 clones, approximately 85% observed once, and the top ten hold approximately 1.6%. The source material was peripheral blood, sampled on day 0 of AZD1222 vaccination. Receptors were obtained from an adult in good health.

This clone has a handful of counts. The V and J genes are TRBV5-1 and TRBJ1-4, with TRBD1 as a possible D gene (6 bases). Germline CDR1 reads SGHRS; CDR2 reads YFSETQ. The CDR3 runs to 14 residues. The ends were cut back, 3 bases at V and 7 bases at J, with 13 bases in the middle. CDR3: CASSSWTEREKLFF. The CDR3 bases are TGCGCCAGCAGCTCCTGGACAGAACGTGAAAAACTGTTTTTT.

This clone is medium-sized by share. The chain recombines TRBV5-1 with TRBJ1-2; 9 nucleotides line up with TRBD1. Germline lookup yields CDR1 SGHRS and CDR2 YFSETQ. The CDR3 covers 14 residues. The trim removed 2 bases at V and 8 bases at J, leaving 7 bases unmatched. The CDR3 nucleotides read TGCGCCAGCAGCTTATTACAGGGGGCGGAGGGCTACACCTTC. Translating it yields CASSLLQGAEGYTF.

This clone was found a few times. J is TRBJ2-3 and V is TRBV3-1 (or the pseudogene TRBV3-2); the match to TRBD2 covers 8 bases. Germline V CDR1 and CDR2: LGHDT, YNNKEL (reference sequence). V lost 6 bases to trimming and J lost 4 bases; unmatched junction nucleotides: 9. CDR3 length equals 15 residues. The CDR3 protein is CASSRGGGSPDTQYF. CDR3 DNA sequence: TGTGCCAGCAGTCGGGGGGGAGGGAGTCCAGATACGCAGTATTTT.

This chain uses TRBV2 with TRBJ1-2, with TRBD1 as a possible D gene (5 bases). The CDR3 length is 14 residues. V was pared by 5 bases and J by 0 bases, with 10 bases between. Looked up from germline, CDR1 is SNHLY and CDR2 is FYNNEI. The CDR3 sequence: CASSSRVPNYGYTF. CDR3 coding DNA: TGTGCCAGCAGTTCCAGGGTCCCTAACTATGGCTACACCTTC.

This clone was seen only a few times. The V and J genes are TRBV7-9 and TRBJ2-1; D gene uncertain. The germline V gene has CDR1 SEHNR and CDR2 FQNEAQ (reference sequence). The CDR3 runs 15 residues. V was pared by 5 bases and J by 6 bases, with 17 bases between. CDR3 region: CASSLVRLVGNEQFF. The CDR3, as DNA: TGTGCCAGCAGCCTGGTCCGTCTAGTGGGCAATGAGCAGTTCTTC.

This sequence joins TRBV6-2 or TRBV6-3 and TRBJ2-7; D is unclear. Germline CDR1 reads MNHEY; CDR2 reads SVGEGT. The CDR3 contains 13 residues. Trimming left V 2 bases short and J 2 bases short, with 7 bases between. As DNA, the CDR3 is TGTGCCAGCAGTTACAGGGTCCCCTACGAGCAGTACTTC. Its translation: CASSYRVPYEQYF.

CDR3 in DNA: TGTGCCAGCAGCTTGGTTGGGACAGGGAAAAACATTCAGTACTTC. This codes for CASSLVGTGKNIQYF. The J gene is TRBJ2-4, the V gene TRBV5-8; 9 bases align to TRBD1. With 0 bases clipped from V and 4 bases from J, the junction kept 2 bases outside the gene matches. There are 15 residues in the CDR3. Germline-derived CDR1 and CDR2 are SGHTS and YDEGEE.

The gene calls are TRBV11-3 and TRBJ1-2; no reliable D call. The germline gives CDR1 SGHNT, CDR2 YENEEA. Trimming left V 1 base short and J 2 bases short, with 8 bases between. This CDR3 comprises 14 residues. The CDR3 DNA is TGTGCCAGCAGCTTAGGACTCAGCAACTATGGCTACACCTTC. As protein: CASSLGLSNYGYTF.

The chain employs TRBV5-1 and TRBJ2-1, with 10 bases lining up with TRBD2. CDR1 SGHRS and CDR2 YFSETQ come from the germline V gene. V dropped 4 bases and J dropped 3; count of bases not matched to a gene: 4. This CDR3 has 15 amino acids. CDR3 in amino acids: CASSPGTSDYNEQFF. CDR3 nucleotides: TGCGCCAGCAGCCCCGGGACTAGCGACTACAATGAGCAGTTCTTC.

CDR3 coding DNA: TGTGCCAGCAGCCAACTGACAGGGGGGGCCTACGAGCAGTACTTC. Its protein is CASSQLTGGAYEQYF. The chain is built from TRBV11-1 and TRBJ2-7; 9 positions agree with TRBD1. Per the germline V gene, CDR1 is SGHAT and CDR2 is FQDESV (reference sequence). There are 15 residues in the CDR3. V shed 5 bases, J shed 2 bases, and the junction held 7 bases outside the gene matches.

The V and J genes are TRBV7-2 and TRBJ1-5; D is unclear. This CDR3 region has 14 residues. Trimming pared 5 bases from V and 2 bases from J, leaving 10 bases between. Germline loops: CDR1 SGHTA, CDR2 FQGNSA. The CDR3 DNA reads as TGTGCCAGCAGCCCCGACGGTGGCAATCAGCCCCAGCATTTT. It encodes CASSPDGGNQPQHF. The variable domain in full, completed from reference TRBV7-2 and TRBJ1-5, reads GAGVSQSPSNKVTEKGKDVELRCDPISGHTALYWYRQSLGQGLEFLIYFQGNSAPDKSGLPSDRFSAERTGGSVSTLTIQRTQQEDSAVYLCASSPDGGNQPQHFGDGTRLSIL.

The J gene is TRBJ1-1, the V gene TRBV11-2; D might be TRBD1 (6 bases). CDR3 length: 17 residues. V lost 3 bases and J 4 bases, leaving 21 bases between the germline ends. CDR1 is SGHAT, CDR2 FQNNGV, per germline. CDR3: CASSFRRGGMGSTEAFF. In DNA, the CDR3 is TGTGCCAGCAGCTTCAGGAGGGGGGGCATGGGGAGCACTGAAGCTTTCTTT.

V is TRBV23-1 and J is TRBJ2-2, with 16 bases that match TRBD2. TRBV23-1 is filed as an ORF, its function uncertain. The CDR3 runs to 18 residues. The junction had 4 bases not matched to a gene; V was cut back by 6 bases and J by 0 bases. The CDR3 loop is CASSPGLAGGANTGELFF. In DNA, the CDR3 is TGCGCCAGCAGCCCGGGACTAGCGGGGGGGGCGAACACCGGGGAGCTGTTTTTT.

The chain combines TRBV11-2 with TRBJ2-4; D might be TRBD2 (5 bases). Per the germline V gene, CDR1 is SGHAT and CDR2 is FQNNGV. This CDR3 comprises 15 residues. With 4 bases removed from V and 6 bases from J, the gap between germline ends came to 16 bases. DNA of the CDR3: TGTGCCAGCAGCTCACAGATGGGAGTAGGAAACATTCAGTACTTC. It specifies CASSSQMGVGNIQYF.

The count of this clone is one. The chain joins TRBV5-1 to TRBJ1-3; D is ambiguous. V shed 0 bases and J shed 0 bases, with 7 bases lying between them. Germline assignment: CDR1 SGHRS and CDR2 YFSETQ. CDR3 length equals 15 residues. The CDR3 bases are TGCGCCAGCAGCTTGGCCCTGGGCTCTGGAAACACCATATATTTT. Its translation: CASSLALGSGNTIYF.

This rearrangement joins TRBV7-3 to TRBJ2-2; TRBD1 or TRBD2 may be the D gene (5 bases each). Germline assignment: CDR1 SGHTA and CDR2 FQGTGA. This CDR3 region has 14 residues. Between the trimmed V and J ends, which lost 5 bases and 7 bases, there was a span of 14 bases. The CDR3 nucleotides read TGTGCCAGCAGCACTTGGGACGGTAACGGGGAGCTGTTTTTT. Protein sequence: CASSTWDGNGELFF.

V gene TRBV5-1 combines with J gene TRBJ1-1; D gene unclear. CDR3 length equals 14 residues. Germline CDR1 is SGHRS and CDR2 is YFSETQ. With 2 bases removed from V and 1 base from J, the gap between germline ends came to 9 bases. This chain's CDR3 is CASSFSGRNTEAFF. CDR3 nucleotides: TGCGCCAGCAGCTTTTCAGGTAGGAACACTGAAGCTTTCTTT.

V and J are TRBV3-1 (or the pseudogene TRBV3-2) and TRBJ2-7; D not resolved. V lost 5 bases, J lost 7 bases, and 12 bases lay in between. Looked up from germline, CDR1 is LGHDT and CDR2 is YNNKEL (reference sequence). This CDR3 has 12 residues. The CDR3 sequence: CASSFPSREQYF. In nucleotides, the CDR3 is TGTGCCAGCAGCTTCCCGTCACGGGAGCAGTACTTC.

The chain uses TRBV7-2 and TRBJ1-1; D might be TRBD1 (5 bases). Deletions cut 2 bases from V and 4 bases from J, with 11 bases between. This CDR3 region has 14 residues. CDR1 is SGHTA, CDR2 FQGNSA, per germline. The CDR3 DNA reads as TGTGCCAGCAGCTTAAACCAGGGAGGCACTGAAGCTTTCTTT. Protein: CASSLNQGGTEAFF.